This TCR beta chain stems from a study of shared clonotypes between healthy human individuals. Profiled with immunoSEQ multiplex PCR; TCRdb holds only in-frame clones, not every one. The data hold under 1,100,000 clones, with roughly 70% observed a single time. Germline V lookup: CDR1 SGHAT, CDR2 FQNNGV. The CDR3 consists of 15 residues. The germline V and J ends were trimmed by 5 bases and 2 bases, with 13 bases remaining between them. The chain employs TRBV11-2 and TRBJ1-5, with D maybe TRBD1 (6 bases). Sequencing was performed on memory CD4+ T cells sorted from blood. Subset given: CD45RA-negative fraction. The source is a man in his late teens or twenties in good health. Here the CDR3 DNA reads TGTGCCAGCAGCCCAGGGGAAAGGGGCAATCAGCCCCAGCATTTT. It codes for CASSPGERGNQPQHF.